These T cell receptor beta chains were read from a single sample in a study of blood T cell repertoires in COVID-19. Produced via immunoSEQ multiplex PCR; TCRdb's table is partial and in-frame only. The repertoire holds more than 300,000 clones, with 65% to 90% as singletons. Sequenced material: PBMCs or T cells enriched from blood (not recorded which). The receptors were sampled from a young man who had recovered from COVID-19. CDR3s include the opening cysteine and the closing phenylalanine or tryptophan. The order of the fields is CDR3 DNA, CDR3 protein, V gene, clone size, D gene, J gene. D genes are given only for firm matches. Clone size appears in some rows only: once, few, many, or a class for an expanded clone.

TGTGCCAGCAGCTTGTTCGGTGGCGGAAATGAAAAACTGTTTTTT CASSLFGGGNEKLFF TRBV11-2 NA NA TRBJ1-4
TGTGCCAGCAGCGGAGACAGGGCGGGCTCCTACGAGCAGTACTTC CASSGDRAGSYEQYF TRBV7-9 NA TRBD1 TRBJ2-7
TGCGCCAGCAGCCCCGGGACTACGGAGACCCAGTACTTC CASSPGTTETQYF TRBV5-1 NA TRBD2 TRBJ2-5
TGTGCCAGCTCACCAATCCGACAGGGGAGAGGAGAGACCCAGTACTTC CASSPIRQGRGETQYF TRBV18 NA TRBD1 TRBJ2-5
TGTGCCAGCAGCCAAGAGGGTGTAGCGGGAGGGCACGATGAGCAGTTCTTC CASSQEGVAGGHDEQFF TRBV4-2 once TRBD2 TRBJ2-1
TGTGCCAGCAGGACTAGCGGATCAACTAATGAGCAGTTCTTC CASRTSGSTNEQFF TRBV6-6 NA TRBD2 TRBJ2-1
TGTGCCAGCAGCTTCGACAGGGAACCTGGGGCCAACGTCCTGACTTTC CASSFDREPGANVLTF TRBV5-4 NA TRBD1 TRBJ2-6
TGTGCCAGCTCACCCCCAACTCCCAATGAGCAGTTCTTC CASSPPTPNEQFF TRBV18 few NA TRBJ2-1
TGTGCCAGCAGCGATCCGGGACAGGGGAATGAAAAACTGTTTTTT CASSDPGQGNEKLFF TRBV9 NA TRBD1 TRBJ1-4
TGTGCCAGCAGTGAATTAGGGGGCAAGCAGCCCCAGCATTTT CASSELGGKQPQHF TRBV2 few TRBD1 TRBJ1-5
TGCGCCAGCAGACGTCGGGACTTGGACCTCCATGGGGGCTACACCTTC CASRRRDLDLHGGYTF TRBV5-1 NA NA TRBJ1-2
TGTGCCAGCAGCGGACAGAACTATGGCTACACCTTC CASSGQNYGYTF TRBV9 NA NA TRBJ1-2
TGTGCCAGCAGCCAAGACCCTAGCCCAAGCAGGGGGAATGGCTACACCTTC CASSQDPSPSRGNGYTF TRBV3-1/TRBV3-2 NA TRBD1 TRBJ1-2
TGTGCCAGCAACGATCCGGGACAGGGGTTTTACGAGCAGTACTTC CASNDPGQGFYEQYF TRBV28 NA TRBD1 TRBJ2-7
TGTGCCAGTAGTCCCCGGGGAGGATTGGCAACTAATGAAAAACTGTTTTTT CASSPRGGLATNEKLFF TRBV19 once NA TRBJ1-4
TGTGCCACCAGTGACACCGACAGCTACCCTAACTATGGCTACACCTTC CATSDTDSYPNYGYTF TRBV24-1 NA NA TRBJ1-2
TGTGCCACCAGTGATTACCCCCTTCCCGGGGAGCAGTATTTT CATSDYPLPGEQYF TRBV24-1 NA NA TRBJ2-3
TGTGCCAGCAGTGGCTTCATAAGGACTACCGGGGAGCTGTTTTTT CASSGFIRTTGELFF TRBV2 NA NA TRBJ2-2
TGTGCCAGCAGCCAAGTAAATAAGGGGGACGGGGAGCTGTTTTTT CASSQVNKGDGELFF TRBV4-2 NA NA TRBJ2-2
TGTGCCTGGAACAGGGGAGCGGTCACTGAAGCTTTCTTT CAWNRGAVTEAFF TRBV30 NA TRBD1 TRBJ1-1
TGTGCCAGCAGCCCTCGTAAAGGGGGCTTTAAATATGAGCAGTTCTTC CASSPRKGGFKYEQFF TRBV3-1/TRBV3-2 NA TRBD1 TRBJ2-1
TGTGCCAGCAGCTTGGGACACAGAACTGAAGCTTTCTTT CASSLGHRTEAFF TRBV5-8 NA NA TRBJ1-1
TGTGCCAGCAGACCGGGACTAGCGGTCGGCATGGCGTACTTC CASRPGLAVGMAYF TRBV11-2 NA TRBD2 TRBJ2-5
TGTGCCAGCAGCCAACAAAGCACAGATACGCAGTATTTT CASSQQSTDTQYF TRBV4-2 once NA TRBJ2-3
TGTGCCAGCAACCGACCAGGACTAGCGGAAAACAATGAGCAGTTCTTC CASNRPGLAENNEQFF TRBV7-9 few TRBD2 TRBJ2-1
TGTGCCAGTAGTTTAGGACAGGCCTATGGCTACACCTTC CASSLGQAYGYTF TRBV19 once TRBD1 TRBJ1-2
TGTGCCAGCAGCTTAGCCTCCGTGGGAGGGTCTGGAAACACCATATATTTT CASSLASVGGSGNTIYF TRBV7-8 few NA TRBJ1-3
TGTGCCAGCAGTGCACAACCACAGGGGGCAGAGACCCAGTACTTC CASSAQPQGAETQYF TRBV25-1 NA TRBD1 TRBJ2-5
TGTGCCAGCAGCTTAGCCGGGACTAGCGGGGCCTGGGAGCAGTTCTTC CASSLAGTSGAWEQFF TRBV11-2 NA TRBD2 TRBJ2-1
TGCGCCAGCAGACTCGACAGCGCAACTAATGAAAAACTGTTTTTT CASRLDSATNEKLFF TRBV10-2 NA NA TRBJ1-4
TGTGCCAGCAGCTTAGCGTTGGGCGACTCCTACGAGCAGTACTTC CASSLALGDSYEQYF TRBV7-6 NA NA TRBJ2-7
TGTGCCAGCAGACGGACTAGCGGGAGTGGACGTCCTTACGAGCAGTACTTC CASRRTSGSGRPYEQYF TRBV7-2 NA TRBD2 TRBJ2-7
TGTGCCAGCAGCAAAACCAGCGAGCAGTACTTC CASSKTSEQYF TRBV21-1 once NA TRBJ2-7
TGCGCCAGCAGCCAATACTGGCAGGGGAACACTGAAGCTTTCTTT CASSQYWQGNTEAFF TRBV4-1 NA NA TRBJ1-1
TGCAGCGTTACCCCTCAGTGGACCGGGGAGCTGTTTTTT CSVTPQWTGELFF TRBV29-1 NA NA TRBJ2-2
TGTGCCAGCAGTTTCACCGGAGGGGTCGTGGATGAAAAACTGTTTTTT CASSFTGGVVDEKLFF TRBV28 NA NA TRBJ1-4
TGTGCCAGCAGGAACACAGGGTCGGATCAGCCCCAGCATTTT CASRNTGSDQPQHF TRBV2 NA NA TRBJ1-5
TGTGCCACCAACCGGGGGCCGGGACAGATTAATGAAAAACTGTTTTTT CATNRGPGQINEKLFF TRBV15 NA TRBD1 TRBJ1-4
TGTGCCAGCAGCCAAGAGCGGCTCCCAGAGACCCAGTACTTC CASSQERLPETQYF TRBV14 NA NA TRBJ2-5
TGCGCCAGCAGCTTGCTTCAGGATGAAAAACTGTTTTTT CASSLLQDEKLFF TRBV5-1 NA NA TRBJ1-4
TGTGCCAGCAGCTTAGTGGGCGGGACAGGGCCTGAAGCTTTCTTT CASSLVGGTGPEAFF TRBV7-8 NA TRBD1 TRBJ1-1
TGTGCCAGTAGTATAGATCTTGGAGGGGTCGGCTACACCTTC CASSIDLGGVGYTF TRBV19 NA NA TRBJ1-2
TGTGCCAGCAGCTTGGCCGGTAGGGGGACAGATCAAGAGACCCAGTACTTC CASSLAGRGTDQETQYF TRBV5-4 NA TRBD1 TRBJ2-5